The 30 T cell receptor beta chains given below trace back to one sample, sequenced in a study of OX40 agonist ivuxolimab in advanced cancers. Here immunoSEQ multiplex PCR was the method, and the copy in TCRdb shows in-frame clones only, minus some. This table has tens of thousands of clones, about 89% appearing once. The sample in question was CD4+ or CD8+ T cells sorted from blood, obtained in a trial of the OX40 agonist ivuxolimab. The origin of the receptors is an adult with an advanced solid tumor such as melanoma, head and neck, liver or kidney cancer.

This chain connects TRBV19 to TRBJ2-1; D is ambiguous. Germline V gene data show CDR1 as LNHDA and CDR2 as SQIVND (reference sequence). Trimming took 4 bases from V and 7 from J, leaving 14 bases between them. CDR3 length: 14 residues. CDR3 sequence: CASSTSSTSNEQFF. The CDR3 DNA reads TGTGCCAGTAGTACGTCGTCGACCTCTAATGAGCAGTTCTTC. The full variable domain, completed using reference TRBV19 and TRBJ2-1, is DGGITQSPKYLFRKEGQNVTLSCEQNLNHDAMYWYRQDPGQGLRLIYYSQIVNDFQKGDIAEGYSVSREKKESFPLTVTSAQKNPTAFYLCASSTSSTSNEQFFGPGTRLTVL.

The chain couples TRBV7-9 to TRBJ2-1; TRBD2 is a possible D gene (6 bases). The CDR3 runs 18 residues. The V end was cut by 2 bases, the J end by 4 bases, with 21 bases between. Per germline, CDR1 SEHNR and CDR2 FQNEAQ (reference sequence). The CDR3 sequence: CASSLTPLPGSKYNEQFF. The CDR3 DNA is TGTGCCAGCAGCTTAACCCCCCTCCCCGGGAGTAAGTACAATGAGCAGTTCTTC.

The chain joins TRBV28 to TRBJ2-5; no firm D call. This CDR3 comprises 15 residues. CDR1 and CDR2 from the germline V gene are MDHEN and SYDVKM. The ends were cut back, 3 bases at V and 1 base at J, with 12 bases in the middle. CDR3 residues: CASSFPYEAQETQYF. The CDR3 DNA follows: TGTGCCAGCAGTTTCCCGTATGAGGCCCAAGAGACCCAGTACTTC.

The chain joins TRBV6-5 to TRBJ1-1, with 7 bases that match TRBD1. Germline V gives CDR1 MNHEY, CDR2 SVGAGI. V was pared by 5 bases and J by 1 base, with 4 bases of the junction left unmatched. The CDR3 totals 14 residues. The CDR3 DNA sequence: TGTGCCAGCAGTATGACAGGGAGGAACACTGAAGCTTTCTTT. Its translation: CASSMTGRNTEAFF.

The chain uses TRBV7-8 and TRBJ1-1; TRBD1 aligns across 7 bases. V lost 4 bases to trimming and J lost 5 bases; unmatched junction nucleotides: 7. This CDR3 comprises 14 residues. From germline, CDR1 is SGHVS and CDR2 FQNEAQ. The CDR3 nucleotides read TGTGCCAGCAGCTGGGGGACAGAGATAACTGAAGCTTTCTTT. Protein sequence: CASSWGTEITEAFF.

The CDR3 sequence: CASSQQGDTTAIIGYTF. In nucleotides, the CDR3 is TGTGCCAGCAGCCAGCAAGGGGATACCACTGCCATTATCGGCTACACCTTC. The chain joins TRBV4-2 to TRBJ1-2; perhaps TRBD1 as D (5 bases). This CDR3 is 17 amino acids long. Looked up from germline, CDR1 is LGHNA and CDR2 is YNFKEQ. Trimming pared 3 bases from V and 8 bases from J, leaving 25 bases between.

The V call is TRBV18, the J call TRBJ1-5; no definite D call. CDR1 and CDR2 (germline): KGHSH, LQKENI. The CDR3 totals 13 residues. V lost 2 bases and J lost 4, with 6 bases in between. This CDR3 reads CASSPGANQPQHF. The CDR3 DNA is TGTGCCAGCTCACCAGGAGCGAATCAGCCCCAGCATTTT.

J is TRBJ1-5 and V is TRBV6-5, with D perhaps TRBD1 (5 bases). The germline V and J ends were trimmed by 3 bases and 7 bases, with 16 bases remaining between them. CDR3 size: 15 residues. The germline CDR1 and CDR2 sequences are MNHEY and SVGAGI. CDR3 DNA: TGTGCCAGCAGTTATCTCGGCAGGGAGGAACAGCCCCAGCATTTT. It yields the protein CASSYLGREEQPQHF.

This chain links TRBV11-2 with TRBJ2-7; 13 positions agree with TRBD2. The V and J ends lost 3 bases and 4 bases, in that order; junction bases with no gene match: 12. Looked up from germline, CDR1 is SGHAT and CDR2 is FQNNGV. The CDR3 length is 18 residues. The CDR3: CASSFRLGLAGPAYEQYF. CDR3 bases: TGTGCCAGCAGCTTTAGGCTGGGACTAGCGGGACCTGCATACGAGCAGTACTTC.

The CDR3 coding sequence is TGTGCCAGCAGCTCTTCATCCGAACGTCCTGGCTACACCTTC. It specifies CASSSSSERPGYTF. The chain employs TRBV5-6 and TRBJ1-2; D is unclear. The V gene's germline CDR1 is SGHDT and CDR2 YYEEEE. With 3 bases removed from V and 7 bases from J, the gap between germline ends came to 16 bases. This CDR3 has 14 residues.

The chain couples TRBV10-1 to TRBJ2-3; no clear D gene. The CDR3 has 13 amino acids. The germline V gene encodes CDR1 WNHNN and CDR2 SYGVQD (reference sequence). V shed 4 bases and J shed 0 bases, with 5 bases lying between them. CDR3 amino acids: CASSGTSTDTQYF. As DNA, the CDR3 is TGCGCCAGCAGTGGGACCAGCACAGATACGCAGTATTTT.

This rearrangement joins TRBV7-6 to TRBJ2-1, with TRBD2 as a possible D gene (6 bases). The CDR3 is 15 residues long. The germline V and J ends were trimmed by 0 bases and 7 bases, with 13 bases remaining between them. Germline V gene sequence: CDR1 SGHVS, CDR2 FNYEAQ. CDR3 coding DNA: TGTGCCAGCAGCTTAGCGAGTCTAGCGTCTAATGAGCAGTTCTTC. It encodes CASSLASLASNEQFF.

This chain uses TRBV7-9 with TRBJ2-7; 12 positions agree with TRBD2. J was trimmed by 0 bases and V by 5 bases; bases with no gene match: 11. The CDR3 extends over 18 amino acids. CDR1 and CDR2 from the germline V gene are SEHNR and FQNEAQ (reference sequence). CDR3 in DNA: TGTGCCAGCAGCCCTCTTCCTAGCGGGAGGGATAGCTCCTACGAGCAGTACTTC. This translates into CASSPLPSGRDSSYEQYF.

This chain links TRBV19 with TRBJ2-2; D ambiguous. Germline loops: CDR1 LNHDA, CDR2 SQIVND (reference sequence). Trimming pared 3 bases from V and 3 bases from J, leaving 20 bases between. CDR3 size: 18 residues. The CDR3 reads CASSILSGYGSYTGELFF. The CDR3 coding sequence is TGTGCCAGTAGTATTTTGAGTGGCTACGGGTCTTACACCGGGGAGCTGTTTTTT.

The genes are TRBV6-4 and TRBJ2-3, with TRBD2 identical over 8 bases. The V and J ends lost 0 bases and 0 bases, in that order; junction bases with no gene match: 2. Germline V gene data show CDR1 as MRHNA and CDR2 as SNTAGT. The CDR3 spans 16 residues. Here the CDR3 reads CASSDSASGSTDTQYF. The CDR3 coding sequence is TGTGCCAGCAGTGACTCGGCTAGCGGGAGCACAGATACGCAGTATTTT.

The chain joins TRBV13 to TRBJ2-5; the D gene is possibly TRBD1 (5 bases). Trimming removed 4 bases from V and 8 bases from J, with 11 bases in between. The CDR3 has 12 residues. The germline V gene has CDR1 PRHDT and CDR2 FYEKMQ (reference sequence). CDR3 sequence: CASSSLGVTQYF. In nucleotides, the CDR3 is TGTGCCAGCAGCTCTCTAGGGGTAACCCAGTACTTC.

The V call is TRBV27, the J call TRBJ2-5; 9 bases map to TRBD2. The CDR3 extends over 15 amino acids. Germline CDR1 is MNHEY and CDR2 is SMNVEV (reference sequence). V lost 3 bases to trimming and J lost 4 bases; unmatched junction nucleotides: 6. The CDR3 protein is CASSFSGSGLETQYF. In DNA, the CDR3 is TGTGCCAGCAGTTTTAGCGGGAGCGGTCTAGAGACCCAGTACTTC.

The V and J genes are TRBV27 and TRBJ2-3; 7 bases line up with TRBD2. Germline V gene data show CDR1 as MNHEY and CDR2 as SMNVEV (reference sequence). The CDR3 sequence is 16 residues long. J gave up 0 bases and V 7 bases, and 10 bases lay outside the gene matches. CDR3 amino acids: CASIPGAGVSTDTQYF. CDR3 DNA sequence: TGTGCCAGCATACCGGGCGCGGGGGTGAGCACAGATACGCAGTATTTT.

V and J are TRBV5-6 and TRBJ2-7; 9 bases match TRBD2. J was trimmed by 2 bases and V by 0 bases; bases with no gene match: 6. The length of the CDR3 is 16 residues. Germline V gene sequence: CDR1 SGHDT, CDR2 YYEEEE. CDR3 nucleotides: TGTGCCAGCAGCTTGGGGACTAGCGCTATAGCCTACGAGCAGTACTTC. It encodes CASSLGTSAIAYEQYF.

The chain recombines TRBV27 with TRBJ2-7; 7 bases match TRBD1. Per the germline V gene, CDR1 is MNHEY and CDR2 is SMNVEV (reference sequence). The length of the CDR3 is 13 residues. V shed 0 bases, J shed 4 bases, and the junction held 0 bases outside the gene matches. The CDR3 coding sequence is TGTGCCAGCAGTTTATCACAGGGGTACGAGCAGTACTTC. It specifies CASSLSQGYEQYF.

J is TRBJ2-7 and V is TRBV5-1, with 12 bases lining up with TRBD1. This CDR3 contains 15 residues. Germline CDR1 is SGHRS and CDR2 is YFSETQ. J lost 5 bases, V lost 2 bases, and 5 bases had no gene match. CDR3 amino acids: CASSFTGQGADEQYF. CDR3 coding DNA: TGCGCCAGCAGCTTTACGGGACAGGGGGCGGACGAGCAGTACTTC.

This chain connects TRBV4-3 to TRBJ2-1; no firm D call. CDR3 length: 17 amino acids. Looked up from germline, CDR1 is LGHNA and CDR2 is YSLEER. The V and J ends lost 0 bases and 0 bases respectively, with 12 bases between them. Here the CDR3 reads CASSQDPGSSSYNEQFF. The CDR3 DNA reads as TGCGCCAGCAGCCAAGACCCTGGATCGAGCTCCTACAATGAGCAGTTCTTC.

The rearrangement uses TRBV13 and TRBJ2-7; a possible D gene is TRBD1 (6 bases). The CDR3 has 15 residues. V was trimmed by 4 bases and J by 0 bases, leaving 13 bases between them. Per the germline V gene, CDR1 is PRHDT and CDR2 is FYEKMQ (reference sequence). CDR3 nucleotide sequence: TGTGCCAGCAGCTCCAGACAGGAAAGCTCCTACGAGCAGTACTTC. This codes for CASSSRQESSYEQYF.

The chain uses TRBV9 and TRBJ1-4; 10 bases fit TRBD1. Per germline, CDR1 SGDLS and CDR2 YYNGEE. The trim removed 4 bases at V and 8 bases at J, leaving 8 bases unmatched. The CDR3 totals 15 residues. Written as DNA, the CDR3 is TGTGCCAGCAGCTCCGACAGGGGGCTAGGAGAAAAACTGTTTTTT. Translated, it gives CASSSDRGLGEKLFF. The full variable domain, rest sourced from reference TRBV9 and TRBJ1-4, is DSGVTQTPKHLITATGQRVTLRCSPRSGDLSVYWYQQSLDQGLQFLIQYYNGEERAKGNILERFSAQQFPDLHSELNLSSLELGDSALYFCASSSDRGLGEKLFFGSGTQLSVL.

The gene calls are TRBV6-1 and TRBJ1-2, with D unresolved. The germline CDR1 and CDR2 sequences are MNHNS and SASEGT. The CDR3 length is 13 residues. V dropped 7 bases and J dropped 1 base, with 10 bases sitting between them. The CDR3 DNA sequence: TGTGCCAGCACCGGCGGGATTAACTATGGCTACACCTTC. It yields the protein CASTGGINYGYTF.

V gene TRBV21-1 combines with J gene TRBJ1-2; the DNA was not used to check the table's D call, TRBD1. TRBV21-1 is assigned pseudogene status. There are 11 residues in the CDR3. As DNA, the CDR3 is TGTGCCAGCAGCGCAGGTTTTGGCTACACCTTC. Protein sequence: CASSAGFGYTF.

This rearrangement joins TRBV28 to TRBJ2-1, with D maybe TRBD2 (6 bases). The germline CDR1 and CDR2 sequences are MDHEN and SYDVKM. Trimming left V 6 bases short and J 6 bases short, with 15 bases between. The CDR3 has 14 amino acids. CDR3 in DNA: TGTGCCAGCAGGACCCTGGGAGGCGTCAATGAGCAGTTCTTC. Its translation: CASRTLGGVNEQFF. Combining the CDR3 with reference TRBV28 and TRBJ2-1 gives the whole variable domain DVKVTQSSRYLVKRTGEKVFLECVQDMDHENMFWYRQDPGLGLRLIYFSYDVKMKEKGDIPEGYSVSREKKERFSLILESASTNQTSMYLCASRTLGGVNEQFFGPGTRLTVL.

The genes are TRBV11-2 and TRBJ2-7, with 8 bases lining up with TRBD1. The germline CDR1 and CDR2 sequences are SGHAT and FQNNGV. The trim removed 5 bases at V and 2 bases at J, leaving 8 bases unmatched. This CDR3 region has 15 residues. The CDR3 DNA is TGTGCCAGCAGCCCAACCGGGACAGGAACCTACGAGCAGTACTTC. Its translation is CASSPTGTGTYEQYF.

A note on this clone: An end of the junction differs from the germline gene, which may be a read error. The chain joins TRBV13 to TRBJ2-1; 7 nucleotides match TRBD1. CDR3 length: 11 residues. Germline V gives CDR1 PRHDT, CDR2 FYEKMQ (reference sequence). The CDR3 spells CASSSRQGPLF. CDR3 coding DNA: TGTGCCAGCAGCTCCCGACAGGGACCGCTCTTC. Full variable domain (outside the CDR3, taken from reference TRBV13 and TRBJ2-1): AAGVIQSPRHLIKEKRETATLKCYPIPRHDTVYWYQQGPGQDPQFLISFYEKMQSDKGSIPDRFSAQQFSDYHSELNMSSLELGDSALYFCASSSRQGPLFGPGTRLTVL.

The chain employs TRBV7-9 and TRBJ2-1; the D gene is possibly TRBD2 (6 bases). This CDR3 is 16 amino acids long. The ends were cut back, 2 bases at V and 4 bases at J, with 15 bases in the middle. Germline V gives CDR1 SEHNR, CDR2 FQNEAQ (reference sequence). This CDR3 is CASSLTLTGAYNEQFF. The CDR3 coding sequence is TGTGCCAGCAGCTTAACGTTAACGGGAGCATACAATGAGCAGTTCTTC.